Here is one T cell receptor (beta chain) with its context. Methods used by the authors: Reference gene primer amplification gave estimated nucleated cell counts. This table comes from immunoSEQ multiplex PCR, and its TCRdb copy is limited to in-frame clones, with some not included. V and J calls and clone size are given by that table; D and trimming were obtained from the DNA. The sample yields about 400,000 clones, 75% to 90% seen once. The sample originates from a study of blood T cell repertoires in COVID-19. About the study: The analysed material was cDNA or gDNA that came from T cells, B-cell-depleted T cells, or PBMCs.

V shed 4 bases and J shed 4 bases, with 7 bases lying between them. Germline CDR1 reads MNHNY; CDR2 reads SVGAGI (reference sequence). The CDR3 covers 12 residues. The clonotype comes from a woman aged 55-70 years with COVID-19, enrolled during active disease. Source material: peripheral blood. The rearrangement joins TRBV6-6 to TRBJ1-2; D is undetermined. The CDR3 loop reads CASSFRSYGYTF. The CDR3 nucleotides are TGTGCCAGCAGTTTTCGGAGCTATGGCTACACCTTC.